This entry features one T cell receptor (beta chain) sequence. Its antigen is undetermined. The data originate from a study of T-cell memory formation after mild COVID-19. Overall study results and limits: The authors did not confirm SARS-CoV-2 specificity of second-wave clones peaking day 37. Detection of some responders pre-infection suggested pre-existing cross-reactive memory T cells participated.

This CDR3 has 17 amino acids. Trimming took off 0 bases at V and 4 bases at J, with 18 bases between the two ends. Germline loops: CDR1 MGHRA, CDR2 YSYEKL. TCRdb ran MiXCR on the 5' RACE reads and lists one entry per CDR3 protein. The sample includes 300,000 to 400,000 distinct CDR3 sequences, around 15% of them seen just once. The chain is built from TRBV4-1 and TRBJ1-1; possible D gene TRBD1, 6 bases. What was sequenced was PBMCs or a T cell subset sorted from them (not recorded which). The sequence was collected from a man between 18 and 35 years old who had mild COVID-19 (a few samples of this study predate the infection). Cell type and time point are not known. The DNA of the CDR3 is TGCGCCAGCAGCCAAGATTCACGGGCAGGGGCCGGCACTGAAGCTTTCTTT. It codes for CASSQDSRAGAGTEAFF.